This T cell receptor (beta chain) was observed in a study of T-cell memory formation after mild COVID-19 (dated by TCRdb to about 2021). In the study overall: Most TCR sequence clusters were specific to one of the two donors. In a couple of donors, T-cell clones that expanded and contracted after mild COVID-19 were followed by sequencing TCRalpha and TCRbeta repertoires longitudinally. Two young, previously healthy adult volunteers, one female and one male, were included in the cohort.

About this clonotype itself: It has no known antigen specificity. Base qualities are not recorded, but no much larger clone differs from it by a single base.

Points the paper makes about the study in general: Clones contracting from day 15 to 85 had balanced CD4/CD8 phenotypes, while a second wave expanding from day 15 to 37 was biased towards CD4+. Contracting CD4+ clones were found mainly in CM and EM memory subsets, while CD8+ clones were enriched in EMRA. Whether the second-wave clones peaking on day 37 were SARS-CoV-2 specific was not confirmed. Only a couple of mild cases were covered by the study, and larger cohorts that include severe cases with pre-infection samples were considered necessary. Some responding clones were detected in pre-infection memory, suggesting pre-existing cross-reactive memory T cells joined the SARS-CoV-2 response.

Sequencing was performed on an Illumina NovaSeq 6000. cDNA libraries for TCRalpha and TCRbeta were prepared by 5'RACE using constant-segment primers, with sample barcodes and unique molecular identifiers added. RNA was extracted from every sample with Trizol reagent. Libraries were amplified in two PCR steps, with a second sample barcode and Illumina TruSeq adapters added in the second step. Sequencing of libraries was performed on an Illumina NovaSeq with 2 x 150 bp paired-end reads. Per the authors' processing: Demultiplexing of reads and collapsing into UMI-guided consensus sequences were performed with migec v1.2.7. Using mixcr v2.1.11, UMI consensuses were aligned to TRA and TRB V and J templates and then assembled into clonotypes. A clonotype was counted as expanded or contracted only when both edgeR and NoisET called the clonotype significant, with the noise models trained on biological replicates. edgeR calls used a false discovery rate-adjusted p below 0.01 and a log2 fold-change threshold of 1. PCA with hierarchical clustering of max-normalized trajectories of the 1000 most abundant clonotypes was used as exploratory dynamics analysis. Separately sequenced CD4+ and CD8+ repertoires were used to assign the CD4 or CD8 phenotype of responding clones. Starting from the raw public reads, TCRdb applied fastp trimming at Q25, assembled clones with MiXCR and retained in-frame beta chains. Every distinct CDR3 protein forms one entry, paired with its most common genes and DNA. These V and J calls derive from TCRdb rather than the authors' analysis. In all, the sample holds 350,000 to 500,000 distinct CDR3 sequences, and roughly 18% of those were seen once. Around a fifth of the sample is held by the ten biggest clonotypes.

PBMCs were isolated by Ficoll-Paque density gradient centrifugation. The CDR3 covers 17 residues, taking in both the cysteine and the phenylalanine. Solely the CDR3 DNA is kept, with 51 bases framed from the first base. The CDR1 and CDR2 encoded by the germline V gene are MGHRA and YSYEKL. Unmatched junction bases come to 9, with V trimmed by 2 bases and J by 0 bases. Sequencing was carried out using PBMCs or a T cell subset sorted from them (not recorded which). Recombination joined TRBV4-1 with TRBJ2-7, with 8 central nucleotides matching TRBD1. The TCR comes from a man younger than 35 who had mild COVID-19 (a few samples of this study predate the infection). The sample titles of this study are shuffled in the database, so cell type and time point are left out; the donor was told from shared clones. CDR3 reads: CASSQLPGQDRSYEQYF. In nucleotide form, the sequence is TGCGCCAGCAGCCAACTCCCGGGACAGGACCGCTCCTACGAGCAGTACTTC.